This TCR beta chain comes out of a study of Ad26.COV2.S vaccination and SARS-CoV-2 variants. About the research overall: Donor joined the COV1001 Ad26.COV2.S trial arm.

Study-level results: Placebo and vaccine recipients had non-spike TCR breadth that was similar. Analyses that measured TCR breadth and depth may have underestimated total T cell responses.

For this clone: Its target is unknown.

The trim removed 10 bases at V and 3 bases at J, leaving 11 bases unmatched. The CDR3 contains 15 residues. In germline, CDR1 is LNHDA, CDR2 SQIVND (reference sequence). The treatment here: about 20 received Ad26.COV2.S at low or high dose, single or two shots; roughly five received placebo; per-sample allocation not given. After the first vaccine or placebo injection, samples were drawn on day 63. In Boston, an adult donor aged 18-55 years took part. The data were produced by immunoSEQ multiplex PCR, yet TCRdb's version contains in-frame clones alone and is incomplete. The data hold about 350,000 clones, with around 89% observed a single time.

This TCR was recovered from a person aged 18-65 years who received the Ad26.COV2.S COVID-19 vaccine or a placebo. This sequence joins TRBV19 and TRBJ2-1, with 8 positions matching TRBD2. The specimen comprised peripheral blood, sampled in a trial of Ad26.COV2.S vaccine versus placebo. CDR3 amino acids: CATQTGTSVYNEQFF. CDR3 bases: TGTGCCACCCAAACGGGGACTAGTGTCTACAATGAGCAGTTCTTC.